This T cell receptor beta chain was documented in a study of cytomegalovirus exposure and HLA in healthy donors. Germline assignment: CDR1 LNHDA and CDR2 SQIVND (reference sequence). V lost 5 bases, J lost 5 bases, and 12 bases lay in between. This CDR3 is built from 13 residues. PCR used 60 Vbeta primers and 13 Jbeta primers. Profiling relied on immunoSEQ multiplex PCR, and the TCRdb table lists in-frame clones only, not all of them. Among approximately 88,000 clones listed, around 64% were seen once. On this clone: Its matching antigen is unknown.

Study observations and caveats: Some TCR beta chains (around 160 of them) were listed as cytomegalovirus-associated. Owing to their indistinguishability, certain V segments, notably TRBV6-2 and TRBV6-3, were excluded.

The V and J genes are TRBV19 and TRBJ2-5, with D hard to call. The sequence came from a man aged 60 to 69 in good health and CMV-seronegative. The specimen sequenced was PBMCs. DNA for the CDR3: TGTGCCAGTAGTGTGGGCCCTGTGGAGACCCAGTACTTC. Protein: CASSVGPVETQYF. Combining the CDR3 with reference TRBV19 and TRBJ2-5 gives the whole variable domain DGGITQSPKYLFRKEGQNVTLSCEQNLNHDAMYWYRQDPGQGLRLIYYSQIVNDFQKGDIAEGYSVSREKKESFPLTVTSAQKNPTAFYLCASSVGPVETQYFGPGTRLLVL.